Presented here are 21 T cell receptor beta chains from one specimen sequenced in a study of shared clonotypes between healthy human individuals (dated by TCRdb to 2020 to 2021). The protocol used for the library was the immunoSEQ multiplex PCR assay. The table was pulled from immuneACCESS by TCRdb, which kept in-frame rearrangements only. Such tables lose some clones; where checked, under half of the loss comes from unresolved V genes, and the rest has no known cause. Recorded for this sample are 2 million or so clones; 95% of them occurred a single time. The top ten clones comprise roughly 0.13% of the sample. Material: naive CD4+ T cells sorted from blood. What the cell subset or site label conveys for this sample: CD45RA+ positively selected. These receptors all come from a man aged 18 to 30 in good health.

DNA of the CDR3: TGTGCCAGCAGTTTGACCGACCTAAGCAATCAGCCCCAGCATTTT. Translation: CASSLTDLSNQPQHF. The V and J genes are TRBV28 and TRBJ1-5; D not certain. This CDR3 spans 15 amino acids. V lost 3 bases and J 1 base, leaving 10 bases between the germline ends. Germline CDR1 MDHEN, CDR2 SYDVKM.

This clone appeared a single time. This chain joins TRBV7-9 and TRBJ2-3; possible D gene TRBD1, 6 bases. This CDR3 is built from 18 residues. The V gene's germline CDR1 is SEHNR and CDR2 FQNEAQ (reference sequence). V shed 2 bases and J shed 6 bases, with 24 bases lying between them. The CDR3 protein is CASSLRIPGVAAWDTQYF. As DNA, the CDR3 is TGTGCCAGCAGCTTAAGAATTCCAGGGGTGGCTGCTTGGGATACGCAGTATTTT.

The V call is TRBV5-1, the J call TRBJ2-2, with D hard to call. Trimming took 4 bases from V and 6 from J, leaving 13 bases between them. This CDR3 comprises 14 residues. The V gene's germline CDR1 is SGHRS and CDR2 YFSETQ. The CDR3 nucleotides are TGCGCCAGCAGCAGAAATGTAGAGTCCGGGGAGCTGTTTTTT. Translated: CASSRNVESGELFF.

This clone was picked up many times. Additional DNA sequences in this sample encode the identical CDR3. The rearrangement links TRBV27 to TRBJ1-2, with 8 positions matching TRBD1. The CDR3 length is 14 residues. V gave up 5 bases and J gave up 2 bases; unmatched junction bases: 4. From germline, CDR1 is MNHEY and CDR2 SMNVEV (reference sequence). The CDR3 coding sequence is TGTGCCAGCAGTCTCGGACAGGGAAACTATGGCTACACCTTC. This translates into CASSLGQGNYGYTF.

The V and J genes are TRBV7-9 and TRBJ2-1; maybe TRBD1 (6 bases). Deletions cut 3 bases from V and 4 bases from J, with 7 bases between. The CDR3 spans 13 residues. The germline V gene encodes CDR1 SEHNR and CDR2 FQNEAQ (reference sequence). In DNA form, the CDR3 reads TGTGCCAGCAGCTTTGGGACATACAATGAGCAGTTCTTC. This gives the protein CASSFGTYNEQFF.

This sequence joins TRBV5-4 and TRBJ2-7; no definite D call. This CDR3 region has 10 residues. Germline CDR1 and CDR2: SGHNT and YYREEE (reference sequence). With 10 bases removed from V and 1 base from J, the gap between germline ends came to 6 bases. The CDR3 DNA is TGTGCCCCCGGGTCCTACGAGCAGTACTTC. It specifies CAPGSYEQYF.

This clone has only a few counts. This chain links TRBV19 with TRBJ2-1; D gene uncertain. This CDR3 has 16 residues. Per the germline V gene, CDR1 is LNHDA and CDR2 is SQIVND (reference sequence). V was shortened by 0 bases and J by 0 bases, with 9 bases between the two germline ends. CDR3 protein: CASSIDQRASYNEQFF. The CDR3 nucleotides read TGTGCCAGTAGTATAGATCAGCGTGCCTCCTACAATGAGCAGTTCTTC.

The chain carries TRBV14 and TRBJ1-1; D remains ambiguous. V was shortened by 1 base and J by 3 bases, with 6 bases between the two germline ends. The CDR3 has 13 amino acids. Germline CDR1 is SGHDN and CDR2 is FVKESK. This CDR3 is CASSQGAYTEAFF. CDR3 sequence (DNA): TGTGCCAGCAGCCAAGGGGCTTACACTGAAGCTTTCTTT. The variable domain in full, with the rest retrieved from reference TRBV14 and TRBJ1-1, is EAGVTQFPSHSVIEKGQTVTLRCDPISGHDNLYWYRRVMGKEIKFLLHFVKESKQDESGMPNNRFLAERTGGTYSTLKVQPAELEDSGVYFCASSQGAYTEAFFGQGTRLTVV.

The rearrangement uses TRBV6-6 and TRBJ1-6, with D maybe TRBD1 (5 bases). CDR1 and CDR2 from the germline V gene are MNHNY and SVGAGI (reference sequence). V was trimmed by 7 bases and J by 0 bases, leaving 10 bases between them. The CDR3 has 15 residues. The CDR3 reads CASTRGFSYNSPLHF. The CDR3 DNA is TGTGCCAGCACTCGGGGCTTCTCCTATAATTCACCCCTCCACTTT.

This sequence joins TRBV30 and TRBJ2-3, with a tentative D call TRBD1 (6 bases). Germline V gene data show CDR1 as GTSNPN and CDR2 as SVGIG (reference sequence). V was clipped by 8 bases and J by 5 bases, with 20 bases between them. The CDR3 runs 14 residues. The CDR3 DNA reads as TGTGCCCTCTCGGTGGGGGCCAGAGGAGATACGCAGTATTTT. The encoded protein is CALSVGARGDTQYF. The entire variable domain, with the rest obtained from reference TRBV30 and TRBJ2-3, is as follows: SQTIHQWPATLVQPVGSPLSLECTVEGTSNPNLYWYRQAAGRGLQLLFYSVGIGQISSEVPQNLSASRPQDRQFILSSKKLLLSDSGFYLCALSVGARGDTQYFGPGTRLTVL.

A single count supports this clone. The CDR3 coding sequence is TGTGCCATCAGTGTGGTAGCGGGAGGGCCGGGGGAGACCCAGTACTTC. It translates to CAISVVAGGPGETQYF. The genes are TRBV10-3 and TRBJ2-5; 11 bases match TRBD2. Germline V gene sequence: CDR1 ENHRY, CDR2 SYGVKD. CDR3 length: 16 residues. V lost 4 bases and J lost 5; bases outside the gene matches: 9.

The rearrangement joins TRBV7-2 to TRBJ2-7, with D tentatively TRBD1 (5 bases). CDR3 length: 15 amino acids. Trimming cost V 1 base and J 2 bases, with 12 bases left between them. CDR1 is SGHTA, CDR2 FQGNSA, per germline. The DNA for the CDR3 is TGTGCCAGCAGCTTAGAAGGGGTATCCACCTACGAGCAGTACTTC. It specifies CASSLEGVSTYEQYF. Complete variable domain (other parts from reference TRBV7-2 and TRBJ2-7): GAGVSQSPSNKVTEKGKDVELRCDPISGHTALYWYRQSLGQGLEFLIYFQGNSAPDKSGLPSDRFSAERTGGSVSTLTIQRTQQEDSAVYLCASSLEGVSTYEQYFGPGTRLTVT.

This clone was seen more than once but under ten times. In the same sample, other DNA sequences code for this CDR3. The chain recombines TRBV30 with TRBJ2-7, with D unresolved. V was trimmed by 1 base and J by 1 base, leaving 2 bases between them. CDR3 length equals 11 residues. The germline gives CDR1 GTSNPN, CDR2 SVGIG (reference sequence). CDR3 protein: CAWSGSYEQYF. CDR3 DNA sequence: TGTGCCTGGAGTGGATCCTACGAGCAGTACTTC.

The chain employs TRBV4-1 and TRBJ2-7, with 10 bases aligning to TRBD2. Looked up from germline, CDR1 is MGHRA and CDR2 is YSYEKL. CDR3 length equals 17 residues. With 1 base clipped from V and 3 bases from J, the junction kept 9 bases outside the gene matches. CDR3 DNA: TGCGCCAGCAGCCAAGCAGTAGCGGGGGGAAATCACTACGAGCAGTACTTC. This codes for CASSQAVAGGNHYEQYF.

Only one count was recorded for this clone. The rearrangement links TRBV6-4 to TRBJ2-3, with TRBD2 matching 9 bases. J was trimmed by 2 bases and V by 5 bases; bases with no gene match: 5. Looked up from germline, CDR1 is MRHNA and CDR2 is SNTAGT. CDR3 length equals 15 residues. In nucleotides, the CDR3 is TGTGCCAGCAGTCACACTAGCGGGTCCACAGATACGCAGTATTTT. Protein: CASSHTSGSTDTQYF.

The chain employs TRBV28 and TRBJ1-4; 7 bases match TRBD1. Losses at the gene ends were 5 bases for V and 7 bases for J; bases not matched to a gene: 10. CDR3 length: 15 residues. Germline V gene sequence: CDR1 MDHEN, CDR2 SYDVKM. The CDR3 nucleotides are TGTGCCAGCAGTATCCGACAGGGTAACAGTGAAAAACTGTTTTTT. This translates into CASSIRQGNSEKLFF.

This clone was picked up a small number of times. The CDR3 DNA reads TGTGCCAGCTCACCACAGGGGACTAGCGCCACCGGGGAGCTGTTTTTT. Translated: CASSPQGTSATGELFF. The J gene is TRBJ2-2, the V gene TRBV18; 10 nucleotides align to TRBD2. After removal of 1 base from V and 4 bases from J, the junction contained 3 bases not matched to a gene. The CDR3 runs 16 residues. CDR1 is KGHSH and CDR2 is LQKENI in the germline V gene. Filled out from reference TRBV18 and TRBJ2-2, the complete variable domain reads NAGVMQNPRHLVRRRGQEARLRCSPMKGHSHVYWYRQLPEEGLKFMVYLQKENIIDESGMPKERFSAEFPKEGPSILRIQQVVRGDSAAYFCASSPQGTSATGELFFGEGSRLTVL.

The rearrangement joins TRBV7-2 to TRBJ2-5; 7 bases fit TRBD2. In germline, CDR1 is SGHTA, CDR2 FQGNSA. CDR3 length: 15 amino acids. After removal of 2 bases from V and 2 bases from J, the junction contained 5 bases not matched to a gene. CDR3 coding DNA: TGTGCCAGCAGCTTAAAACCGGGACTACAAGAGACCCAGTACTTC. Its protein product is CASSLKPGLQETQYF.

This chain links TRBV10-3 with TRBJ2-1, with a possible D match to TRBD2 (6 bases). Looked up from germline, CDR1 is ENHRY and CDR2 is SYGVKD. V was pared by 2 bases and J by 0 bases, with 11 bases between. CDR3 size: 16 residues. The DNA for the CDR3 is TGTGCCATCAGTGAGAGGGCTAGCGCCTCCTACAATGAGCAGTTCTTC. Encoded protein: CAISERASASYNEQFF.

Note on this clone: A much larger clone differs from this one at a single base, so this may be a read error. Other DNA variants within this sample encode the same CDR3. The chain is built from TRBV7-2 and TRBJ2-7; D gene uncertain. This CDR3 has 12 amino acids. V was shortened by 0 bases and J by 2 bases, with 2 bases between the two germline ends. The germline V gene has CDR1 SGHTA and CDR2 FQGNSA. The CDR3 here is CASSLAAYEQYF. CDR3 sequence (DNA): TGTGCCAGCAGCTTAGCGGCCTACGAGCAGTACTTC.

The chain uses TRBV6-5 and TRBJ1-6; D is possibly TRBD1 (5 bases). The CDR3 totals 12 residues. Germline V gene data show CDR1 as MNHEY and CDR2 as SVGAGI. V shed 3 bases and J shed 11 bases, with 8 bases lying between them. Here the CDR3 reads CASSYWGAPLHF. CDR3 bases: TGTGCCAGCAGTTATTGGGGGGCACCCCTCCACTTT.